This entry features one T cell receptor (beta chain) sequence. The target antigen is unknown. This entry belongs to a study of T cells in tumors after PD-1 blockade. Overall study findings and caveats: About 41% of tumor TCR clonotypes were also found in blood.

The table came from immunoSEQ multiplex PCR; TCRdb's copy has only in-frame clones and leaves some out. The sample lists about 25,000 clones; roughly 82% were seen once. The material sequenced was PBMCs, taken after anti-PD-1 treatment. This sequence was found in a human donor with basal cell carcinoma.

In DNA form, the CDR3 reads TGTGCCAGCTCACAAACAGACACTTCTAACTATGGCTACACCTTC. This gives the protein CASSQTDTSNYGYTF. The chain joins TRBV18 to TRBJ1-2, with D uncertain. The ends were cut back, 4 bases at V and 0 bases at J, with 12 bases in the middle. The CDR3 spans 15 residues. Germline loops: CDR1 KGHSH, CDR2 LQKENI.